These T cell receptor beta chains were read from a single sample in a study of T cell changes during pregnancy in multiple sclerosis. Only in-frame clones appear in the TCRdb table, and some are missing; sequencing was by immunoSEQ multiplex PCR. Altogether tens of thousands of clones are present, about 94% being singletons, with the ten largest covering about 0.32%. The sample in question was CD4+ T cells from peripheral blood mononuclear cells, obtained after pregnancy. Receptors were obtained from a female donor with multiple sclerosis, enrolled in a pregnancy study. CDR3s include the opening cysteine and the closing phenylalanine or tryptophan. D genes are given only for firm matches. Clone size is shown for a subset of rows, as once, few, many or a class of expanded clone.

length | J | D | size | V | DNA | CDR3
14 | TRBJ1-1 | - | - | TRBV21-1 | TGTGCCAGCAAACGGAGGACTGCTAAGACTGAAGCTTTCTTT | CASKRRTAKTEAFF
21 | TRBJ1-1 | TRBD1 | - | TRBV30 | TGTGCCTGGAGTGGCGGGACAGGGGGCATTGGGGCGGGGGCATTGTGGACTGAAGCTTTCTTT | CAWSGGTGGIGAGALWTEAFF
15 | TRBJ1-5 | TRBD1 | - | TRBV7-9 | TGTGCCAGCAGCCCCGGACAGGGCCCCAATCAGCCCCAGCATTTT | CASSPGQGPNQPQHF
15 | TRBJ2-2 | TRBD2 | once | TRBV7-6 | TGTGCCAGCAGCCTCGGGACTAGAAGCACCGGGGAGCTGTTTTTT | CASSLGTRSTGELFF
16 | TRBJ1-1 | - | - | TRBV5-3 | TGCGCCAGAAGCTTGGGCCAGGGAATAATGAACACTGAAGCTTTCTTT | CARSLGQGIMNTEAFF
17 | TRBJ2-1 | TRBD2 | - | TRBV9 | TGTGCCAGCAGCCCACGGGTGGGGCTAGCGGGGGGGAATGAGCAGTTCTTC | CASSPRVGLAGGNEQFF
12 | TRBJ1-5 | - | - | TRBV21-1 | TGTGCCAGCACCACCCGCGATCAGCCCCAGCATTTT | CASTTRDQPQHF
12 | TRBJ2-7 | - | - | TRBV7-9 | TGTGCCGTTTCCGGGGTCTCCTACGAGCAGTACTTC | CAVSGVSYEQYF
14 | TRBJ2-5 | TRBD1 | - | TRBV6-5 | TGTGCCAGCAGTAGGCAGGGGGCCCGGGAGACCCAGTACTTC | CASSRQGARETQYF
14 | TRBJ2-2 | TRBD1 | - | TRBV6-5 | TGTGCCAGCCGAACAGGGGGCCGGCACGGGGAGCTGTTTTTT | CASRTGGRHGELFF
16 | TRBJ2-1 | TRBD2 | - | TRBV4-1 | TGCGCCAGCAGCCCCCCCCCAGCGGGGGTTTACAATGAGCAGTTCTTC | CASSPPPAGVYNEQFF
15 | TRBJ2-7 | TRBD2 | - | TRBV10-3 | TGTGCCATCAGCCTGACTAGCGGGGGGTCCTACGAGCAGTACTTC | CAISLTSGGSYEQYF
11 | TRBJ2-1 | - | - | TRBV2 | TGTGCCAGCAGTGCCATGACTTCGCAGTTCTTC | CASSAMTSQFF
12 | TRBJ1-1 | - | - | TRBV7-9 | TGTGCCAGCAGCGCGGACAGTTCTGAAGCTTTCTTT | CASSADSSEAFF